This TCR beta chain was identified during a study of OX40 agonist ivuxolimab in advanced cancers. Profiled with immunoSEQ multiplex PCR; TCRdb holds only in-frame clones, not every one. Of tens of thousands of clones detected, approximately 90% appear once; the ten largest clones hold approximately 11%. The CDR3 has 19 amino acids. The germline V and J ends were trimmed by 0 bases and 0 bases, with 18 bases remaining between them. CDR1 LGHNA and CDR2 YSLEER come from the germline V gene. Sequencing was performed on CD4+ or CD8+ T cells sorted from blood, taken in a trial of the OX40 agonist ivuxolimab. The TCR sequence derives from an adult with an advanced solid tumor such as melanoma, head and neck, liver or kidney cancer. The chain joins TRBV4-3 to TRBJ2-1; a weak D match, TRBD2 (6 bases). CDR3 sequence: CASSQDGLGTLSSYNEQFF. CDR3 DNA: TGCGCCAGCAGCCAAGATGGCCTCGGGACTCTCAGCTCCTACAATGAGCAGTTCTTC.